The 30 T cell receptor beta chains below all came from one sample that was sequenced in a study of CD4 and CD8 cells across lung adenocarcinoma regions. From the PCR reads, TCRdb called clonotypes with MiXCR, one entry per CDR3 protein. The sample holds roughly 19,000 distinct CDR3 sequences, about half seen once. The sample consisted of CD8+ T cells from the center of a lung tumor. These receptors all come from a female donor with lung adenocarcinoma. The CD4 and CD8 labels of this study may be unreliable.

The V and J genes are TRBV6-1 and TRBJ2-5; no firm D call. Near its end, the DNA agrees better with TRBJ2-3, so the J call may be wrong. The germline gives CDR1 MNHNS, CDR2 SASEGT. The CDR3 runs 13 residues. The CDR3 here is CASGGRGQDTQYF. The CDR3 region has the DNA TGTGCCAGCGGTGGCCGTGGCCAAGATACGCAGTATTTT.

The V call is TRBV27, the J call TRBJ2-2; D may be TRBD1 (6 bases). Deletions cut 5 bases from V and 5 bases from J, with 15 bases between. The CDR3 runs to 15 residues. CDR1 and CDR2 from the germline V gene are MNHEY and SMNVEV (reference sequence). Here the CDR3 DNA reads TGTGCCAGCAGTCACCGGGACACCCGAACCGGGGAGCTGTTTTTT. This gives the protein CASSHRDTRTGELFF.

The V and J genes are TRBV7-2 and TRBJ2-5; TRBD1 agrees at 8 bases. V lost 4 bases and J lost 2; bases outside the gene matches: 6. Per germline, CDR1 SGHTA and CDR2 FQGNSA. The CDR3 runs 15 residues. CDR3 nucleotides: TGTGCCAGCAGCTACCAGACAGGGGATCAAGAGACCCAGTACTTC. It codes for CASSYQTGDQETQYF. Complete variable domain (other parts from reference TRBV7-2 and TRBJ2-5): GAGVSQSPSNKVTEKGKDVELRCDPISGHTALYWYRQSLGQGLEFLIYFQGNSAPDKSGLPSDRFSAERTGGSVSTLTIQRTQQEDSAVYLCASSYQTGDQETQYFGPGTRLLVL.

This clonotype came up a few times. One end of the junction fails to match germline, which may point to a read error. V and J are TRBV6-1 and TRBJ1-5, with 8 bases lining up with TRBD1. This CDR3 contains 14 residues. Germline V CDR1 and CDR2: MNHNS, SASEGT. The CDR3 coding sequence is TGTGCCAGCAGTGAAGCTGACAGGGGCCAGCCCCACCACTTT. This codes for CASSEADRGQPHHF.

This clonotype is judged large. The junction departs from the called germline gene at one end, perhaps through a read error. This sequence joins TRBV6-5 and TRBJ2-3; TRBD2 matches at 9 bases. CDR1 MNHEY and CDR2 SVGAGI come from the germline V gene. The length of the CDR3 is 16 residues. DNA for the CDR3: TGTGCCAGCAGTGACTCCGGGACTAGCCGCACAGATACGCAGTATTTT. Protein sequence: CASSDSGTSRTDTQYF.

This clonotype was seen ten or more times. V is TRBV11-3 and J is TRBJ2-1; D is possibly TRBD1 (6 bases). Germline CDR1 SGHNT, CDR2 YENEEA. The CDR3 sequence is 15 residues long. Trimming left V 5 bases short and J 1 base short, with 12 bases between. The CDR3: CASSPRGGSYNEQFF. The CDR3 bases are TGTGCCAGCAGCCCCAGAGGGGGTTCCTACAATGAGCAGTTCTTC.

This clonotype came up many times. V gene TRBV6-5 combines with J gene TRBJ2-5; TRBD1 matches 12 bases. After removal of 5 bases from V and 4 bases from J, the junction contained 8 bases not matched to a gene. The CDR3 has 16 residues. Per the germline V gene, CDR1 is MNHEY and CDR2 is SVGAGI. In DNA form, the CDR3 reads TGTGCCAGCAGTAACGAGGGGACAGGGGGCACAGAGACCCAGTACTTC. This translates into CASSNEGTGGTETQYF.

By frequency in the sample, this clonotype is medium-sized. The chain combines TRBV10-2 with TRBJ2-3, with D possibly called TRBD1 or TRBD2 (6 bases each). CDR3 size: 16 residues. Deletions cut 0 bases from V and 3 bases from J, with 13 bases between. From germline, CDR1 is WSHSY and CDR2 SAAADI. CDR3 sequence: CASSESNRGATDTQYF. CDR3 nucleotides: TGCGCCAGCAGTGAGTCGAATAGGGGGGCAACAGATACGCAGTATTTT.

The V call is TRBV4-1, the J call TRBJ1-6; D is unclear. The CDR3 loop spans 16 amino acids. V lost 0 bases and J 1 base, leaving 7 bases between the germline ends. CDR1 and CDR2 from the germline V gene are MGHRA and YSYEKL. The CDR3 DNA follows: TGCGCCAGCAGCCAAGAGCGAGGGTCCTATAATTCACCCCTCCACTTT. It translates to CASSQERGSYNSPLHF.

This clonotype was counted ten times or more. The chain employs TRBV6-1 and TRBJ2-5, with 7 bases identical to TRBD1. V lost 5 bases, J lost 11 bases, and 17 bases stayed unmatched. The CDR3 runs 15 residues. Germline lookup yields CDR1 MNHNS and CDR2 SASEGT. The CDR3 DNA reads TGTGCCAGCAGTCAAAGGGGACAGTTATACAATGAGCAGTACTTC. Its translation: CASSQRGQLYNEQYF.

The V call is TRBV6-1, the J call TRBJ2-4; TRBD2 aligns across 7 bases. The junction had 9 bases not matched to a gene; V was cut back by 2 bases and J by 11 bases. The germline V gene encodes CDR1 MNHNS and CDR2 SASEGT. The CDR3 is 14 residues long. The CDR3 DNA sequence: TGTGCCAGCAGTGAATATTGGACTAGTAAGGTTCAGTACTTC. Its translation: CASSEYWTSKVQYF.

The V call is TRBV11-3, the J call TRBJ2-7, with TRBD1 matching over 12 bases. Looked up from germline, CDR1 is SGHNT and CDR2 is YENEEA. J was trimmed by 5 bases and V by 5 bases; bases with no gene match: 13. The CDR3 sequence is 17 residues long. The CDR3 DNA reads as TGTGCCAGCAGCCGCGTTGGGACAGGGGGCTTGAAAGACGAGCAGTACTTC. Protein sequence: CASSRVGTGGLKDEQYF.

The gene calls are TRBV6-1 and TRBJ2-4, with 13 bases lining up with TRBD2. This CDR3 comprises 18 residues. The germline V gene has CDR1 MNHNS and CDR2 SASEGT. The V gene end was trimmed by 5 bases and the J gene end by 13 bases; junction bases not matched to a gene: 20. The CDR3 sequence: CASSRGLAGVRGTNTQYF. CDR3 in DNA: TGTGCCAGCAGTCGCGGACTAGCGGGGGTGCGTGGCACAAACACGCAGTACTTC.

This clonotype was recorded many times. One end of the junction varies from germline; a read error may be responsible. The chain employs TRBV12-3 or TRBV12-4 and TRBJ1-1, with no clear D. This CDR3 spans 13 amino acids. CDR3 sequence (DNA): TGTGCCAGCAGTTTTGGGAATAGAAGATCTTATAACTTT. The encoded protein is CASSFGNRRSYNF.

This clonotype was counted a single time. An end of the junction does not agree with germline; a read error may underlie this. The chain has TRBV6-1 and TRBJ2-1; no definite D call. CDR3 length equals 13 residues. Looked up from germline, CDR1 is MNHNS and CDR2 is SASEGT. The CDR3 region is CASSVEPQRHQFF. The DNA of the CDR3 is TGTGCCAGCAGTGTAGAGCCACAAAGGCATCAGTTCTTT.

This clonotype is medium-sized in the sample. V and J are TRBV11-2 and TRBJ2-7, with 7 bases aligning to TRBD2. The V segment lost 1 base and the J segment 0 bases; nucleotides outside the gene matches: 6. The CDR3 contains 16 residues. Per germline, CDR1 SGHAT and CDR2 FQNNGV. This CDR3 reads CASSLAPGGGSYEQYF. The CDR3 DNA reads TGTGCCAGCAGCTTAGCTCCGGGCGGGGGCTCCTACGAGCAGTACTTC.

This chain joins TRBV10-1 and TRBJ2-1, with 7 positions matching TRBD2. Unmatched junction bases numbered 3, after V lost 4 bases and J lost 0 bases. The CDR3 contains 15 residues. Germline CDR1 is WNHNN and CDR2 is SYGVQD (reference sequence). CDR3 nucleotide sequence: TGCGCCAGCAGTGTGGGGGGGGTCTCCTACAATGAGCAGTTCTTC. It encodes CASSVGGVSYNEQFF.

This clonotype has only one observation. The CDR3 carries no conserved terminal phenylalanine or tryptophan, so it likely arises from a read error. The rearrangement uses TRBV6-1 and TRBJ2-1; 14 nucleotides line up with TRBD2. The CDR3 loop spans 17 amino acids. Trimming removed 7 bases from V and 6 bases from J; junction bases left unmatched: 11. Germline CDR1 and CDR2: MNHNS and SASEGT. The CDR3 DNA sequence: TGTGCCAGCATCGGACTAGCGGGAGGTGTAGGGCGCAATGAGCAGTTCTGC. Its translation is CASIGLAGGVGRNEQFC.

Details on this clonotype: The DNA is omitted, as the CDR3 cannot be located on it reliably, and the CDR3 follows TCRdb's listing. CDR3 loop: CASSVVGGGAKDMQYF. The rearrangement uses TRBV27 and TRBJ2-3; no DNA check was done on the table's D call, TRBD1. Germline V lookup: CDR1 MNHEY, CDR2 SMNVEV (reference sequence). The CDR3 length is 16 residues, termini included.

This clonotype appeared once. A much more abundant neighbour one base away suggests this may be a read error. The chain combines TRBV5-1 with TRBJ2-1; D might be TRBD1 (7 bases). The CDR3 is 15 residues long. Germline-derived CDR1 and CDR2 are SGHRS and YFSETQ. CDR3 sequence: CPSSLESGGLSEQFF. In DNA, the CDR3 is TGCCCCAGCAGCTTGGAGTCAGGGGGGCTTAGTGAGCAGTTCTTC.

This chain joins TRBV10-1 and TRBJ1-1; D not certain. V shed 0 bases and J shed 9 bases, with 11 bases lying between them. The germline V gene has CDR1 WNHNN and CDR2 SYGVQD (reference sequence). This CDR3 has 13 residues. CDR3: CASSESGSAKAFF. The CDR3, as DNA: TGCGCCAGCAGTGAGTCGGGCAGCGCCAAAGCTTTCTTT.

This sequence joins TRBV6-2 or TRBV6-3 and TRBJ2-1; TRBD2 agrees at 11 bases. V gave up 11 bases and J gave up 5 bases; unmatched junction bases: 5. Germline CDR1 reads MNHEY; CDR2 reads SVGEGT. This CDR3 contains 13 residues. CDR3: CALRGLADNEQFF. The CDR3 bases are TGTGCCCTTCGGGGACTAGCGGACAATGAGCAGTTCTTC.

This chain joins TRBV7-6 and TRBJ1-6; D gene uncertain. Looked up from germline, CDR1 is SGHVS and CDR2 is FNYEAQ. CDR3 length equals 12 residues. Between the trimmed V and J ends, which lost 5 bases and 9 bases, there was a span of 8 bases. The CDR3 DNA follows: TGTGCCAGCAGCACACTGGGTTCACCCCTCCACTTT. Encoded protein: CASSTLGSPLHF. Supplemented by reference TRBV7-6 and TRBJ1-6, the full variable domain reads GAGVSQSPRYKVTKRGQDVALRCDPISGHVSLYWYRQALGQGPEFLTYFNYEAQQDKSGLPNDRFSAERPEGSISTLTIQRTEQRDSAMYRCASSTLGSPLHFGNGTRLTVT.

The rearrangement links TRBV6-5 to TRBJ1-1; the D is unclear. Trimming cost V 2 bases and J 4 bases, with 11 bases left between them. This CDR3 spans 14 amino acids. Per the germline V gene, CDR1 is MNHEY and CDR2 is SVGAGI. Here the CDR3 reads CASSYTSIGTEAFF. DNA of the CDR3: TGTGCCAGCAGTTACACCTCCATCGGCACTGAAGCTTTCTTT.

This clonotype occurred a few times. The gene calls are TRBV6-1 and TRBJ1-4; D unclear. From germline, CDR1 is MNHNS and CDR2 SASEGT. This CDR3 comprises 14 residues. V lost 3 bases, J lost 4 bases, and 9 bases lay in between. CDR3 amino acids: CASSERVFNEKLFF. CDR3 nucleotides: TGTGCCAGCAGTGAGAGGGTTTTTAATGAAAAACTGTTTTTT.

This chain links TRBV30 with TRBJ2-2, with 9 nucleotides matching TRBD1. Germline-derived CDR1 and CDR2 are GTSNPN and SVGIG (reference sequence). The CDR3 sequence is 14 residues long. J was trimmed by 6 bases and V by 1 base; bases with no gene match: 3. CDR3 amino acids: CAWSGTGVPGELFF. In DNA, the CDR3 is TGTGCCTGGAGTGGGACAGGGGTGCCCGGGGAGCTGTTTTTT.

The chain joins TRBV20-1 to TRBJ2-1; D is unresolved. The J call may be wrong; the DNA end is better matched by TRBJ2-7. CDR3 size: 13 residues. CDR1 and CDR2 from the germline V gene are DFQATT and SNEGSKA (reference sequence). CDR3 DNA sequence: TGCAGTGCTAGAAGTGGGGTCGTCTACGAGCAGTACTTC. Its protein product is CSARSGVVYEQYF.

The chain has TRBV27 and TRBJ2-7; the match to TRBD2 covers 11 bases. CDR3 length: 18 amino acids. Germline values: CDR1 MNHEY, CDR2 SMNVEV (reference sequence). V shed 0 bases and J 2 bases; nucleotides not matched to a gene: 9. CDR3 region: CASSLSGRGLADPYEQYF. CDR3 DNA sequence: TGTGCCAGCAGTTTATCGGGACGGGGACTAGCGGATCCCTACGAGCAGTACTTC.

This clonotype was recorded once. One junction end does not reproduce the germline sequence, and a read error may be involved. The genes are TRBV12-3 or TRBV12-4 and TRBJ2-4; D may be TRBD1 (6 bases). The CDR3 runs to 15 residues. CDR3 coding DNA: TGTGCCAGCAGAGGAAACTCTGGGGGCGAGAACATCCAGTACTTC. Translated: CASRGNSGGENIQYF.

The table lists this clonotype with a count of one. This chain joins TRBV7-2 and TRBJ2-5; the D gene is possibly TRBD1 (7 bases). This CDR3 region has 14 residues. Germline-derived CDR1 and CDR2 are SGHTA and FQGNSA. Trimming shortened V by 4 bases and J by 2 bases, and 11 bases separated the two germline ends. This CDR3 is CASSSGGLQETQYF. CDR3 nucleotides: TGTGCCAGCAGCTCAGGGGGGCTACAAGAGACCCAGTACTTC.